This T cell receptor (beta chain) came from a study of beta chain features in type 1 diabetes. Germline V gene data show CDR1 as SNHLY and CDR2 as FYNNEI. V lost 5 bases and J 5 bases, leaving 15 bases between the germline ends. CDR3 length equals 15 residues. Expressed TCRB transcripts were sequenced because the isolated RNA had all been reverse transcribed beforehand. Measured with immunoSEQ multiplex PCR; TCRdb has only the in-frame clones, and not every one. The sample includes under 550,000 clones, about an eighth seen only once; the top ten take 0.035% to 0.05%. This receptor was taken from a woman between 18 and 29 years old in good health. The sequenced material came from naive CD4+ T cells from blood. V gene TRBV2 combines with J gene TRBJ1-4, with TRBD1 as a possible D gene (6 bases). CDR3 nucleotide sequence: TGTGCCAGCAGTAACGAGGCAGGGGCGAATGAAAAACTGTTTTTT. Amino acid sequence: CASSNEAGANEKLFF.